The clone carrying this TCR beta chain was observed at least ten times. Its antigen is not known. Trimming shortened V by 2 bases and J by 0 bases, and 10 bases separated the two germline ends. The CDR3 loop spans 15 amino acids. Three rounds of nested PCR, following a modified ARM-PCR protocol, produced the TCRbeta library. In TCRdb, the multiplex PCR reads were re-called with MiXCR into one record per CDR3 protein. The repertoire holds approximately 86,000 distinct CDR3 sequences, 72% seen once, with about 9.5% in the top ten. The data were obtained in a study of tumor and adjacent non-tumor tissue in lung cancer. As for the study in general: Each sample yielded around 4.2 million productive TCRbeta reads on average.

This sample's RNA came from whole unsorted tissue. Chemotherapy-naive patients with new lung cancer underwent thoracic surgery in China, August–November 2014. Findings of the study overall: Significantly higher TCR diversity was found in tumor than normal lung. Normal lung showed higher cumulative top 100 clone frequency than tumor.

The receptor was isolated from a woman aged 40 to 49 with non-small cell lung cancer. The chain couples TRBV12-3 or TRBV12-4 to TRBJ1-2; D unclear. The sample consisted of lung tumor tissue. The CDR3 loop reads CASSLTGAPNYGYTF. Written as DNA, the CDR3 is TGTGCCAGCAGTTTAACGGGAGCCCCTAACTATGGCTACACCTTC.